This T cell receptor beta chain was recovered during a study of T cells in localized non-small cell lung cancer. Study-wide findings and caveats: Elevated blood T cell density was associated with longer overall survival. Across samples, adjacent lung featured a median roughly 56 of the top 100 tumor clones. Among the tissues sampled, uninvolved adjacent lung had the highest T cell clonality, above tumor. Sequencing involved a lone tumor region, leaving heterogeneity possible.

The protocol was immunoSEQ multiplex PCR, while the TCRdb copy is restricted to in-frame clones and leaves out a portion. This sample has 25,000 to 30,000 clones; roughly 90% occur once, and the top ten carry 2.5% to 3%. On this clone itself: What it recognizes is unknown.

Looked up from germline, CDR1 is SNHLY and CDR2 is FYNNEI. This CDR3 is 16 amino acids long. Trimming took 6 bases from V and 8 from J, leaving 22 bases between them. The clonotype originates from a woman aged 18 to 55 with stage I lung adenocarcinoma. This sample comprised peripheral blood, obtained before any cancer treatment. The chain has TRBV2 and TRBJ1-4, with D possibly matching TRBD1 (5 bases). CDR3 sequence (DNA): TGTGCCAGCAGCCCTCGGGGGGGATGGAGGCGCGAAAAACTGTTTTTT. This codes for CASSPRGGWRREKLFF.